This entry lists 11 T cell receptor beta chains sequenced from one sample in a study of blood T cell repertoires in COVID-19. Using immunoSEQ multiplex PCR, the repertoire was profiled, and TCRdb retains in-frame clones only, with some absent. This table holds about 76,000 clones, around nine tenths found once. The specimen was peripheral blood. All receptors come from a human donor in a cohort sampled during active COVID-19.

The chain uses TRBV4-3 and TRBJ2-6; possible D gene TRBD1, 6 bases. The CDR3 has 17 residues. Germline V CDR1 and CDR2: LGHNA, YSLEER. V lost 0 bases to trimming and J lost 2 bases, with 11 bases between them. CDR3 loop: CASSQEQGNAGANVLTF. The CDR3 coding sequence is TGCGCCAGCAGCCAAGAACAGGGAAATGCTGGGGCCAACGTCCTGACTTTC.

V and J are TRBV19 and TRBJ2-7; D gene unclear. Per the germline V gene, CDR1 is LNHDA and CDR2 is SQIVND (reference sequence). The ends were cut back, 5 bases at V and 1 base at J, with 3 bases in the middle. This CDR3 region has 11 residues. The DNA for the CDR3 is TGTGCCAGTAGTTCATCCTACGAGCAGTACTTC. Its protein is CASSSSYEQYF.

This rearrangement joins TRBV11-2 to TRBJ2-7; no clear D. The CDR3 consists of 15 residues. The V and J ends lost 0 bases and 3 bases respectively, with 12 bases between them. The germline V gene has CDR1 SGHAT and CDR2 FQNNGV. CDR3 amino acids: CASSLERQTIYEQYF. The CDR3 coding sequence is TGTGCCAGCAGCTTAGAACGTCAGACAATCTACGAGCAGTACTTC.

This clone was seen a single time. The rearrangement uses TRBV4-1 and TRBJ1-4, with unresolved D. CDR1 is MGHRA and CDR2 is YSYEKL in the germline V gene. This CDR3 contains 15 residues. Trimming took 5 bases from V and 0 from J, leaving 10 bases between them. The CDR3 region has the DNA TGCGCCAGCAGCAGCCTGACTGCAACTAATGAAAAACTGTTTTTT. Encoded protein: CASSSLTATNEKLFF.

The chain couples TRBV19 to TRBJ2-2; D is undetermined. The CDR3 extends over 16 amino acids. Germline loops: CDR1 LNHDA, CDR2 SQIVND (reference sequence). Trimming took 3 bases from V and 0 from J, leaving 11 bases between them. The CDR3 bases are TGTGCCAGTAGTATTCTTGGGCAGCCGAACACCGGGGAGCTGTTTTTT. Encoded protein: CASSILGQPNTGELFF.

The CDR3 DNA reads TGTGCCAGCAGCTTAGGACTAGCGGTCACCGGGGAGCTGTTTTTT. Translation gives CASSLGLAVTGELFF. The genes are TRBV7-3 and TRBJ2-2, with TRBD2 matching 10 bases. Trimming at V came to 2 bases and at J to 4 bases, leaving 1 base not matched to a gene. CDR1 is SGHTA, CDR2 FQGTGA, per germline. The CDR3 loop spans 15 amino acids.

This CDR3 reads CASSVDSSYGYTF. The CDR3 coding sequence is TGTGCCAGCAGCGTGGACAGCTCCTATGGCTACACCTTC. J is TRBJ1-2 and V is TRBV9; D is perhaps TRBD1 (6 bases). Trimming cost V 2 bases and J 4 bases, with 9 bases left between them. In germline, CDR1 is SGDLS, CDR2 YYNGEE. The CDR3 contains 13 residues.

This chain connects TRBV9 to TRBJ2-2, with unresolved D. Per germline, CDR1 SGDLS and CDR2 YYNGEE. Trimming pared 5 bases from V and 2 bases from J, leaving 7 bases between. The CDR3 loop spans 13 amino acids. The CDR3 reads CASRAGNTGELFF. CDR3 nucleotides: TGTGCCAGCAGAGCAGGAAACACCGGGGAGCTGTTTTTT.

The rearrangement joins TRBV19 to TRBJ1-2; TRBD1 agrees at 10 bases. V lost 3 bases, J lost 4 bases, and 2 bases stayed unmatched. From germline, CDR1 is LNHDA and CDR2 SQIVND (reference sequence). CDR3 length: 14 amino acids. The CDR3 nucleotides read TGTGCCAGTAGTATGGGGACAGGGGCCTATGGCTACACCTTC. Protein: CASSMGTGAYGYTF.

A remark on this clone: The identical CDR3 is also encoded by other nucleotide sequences in the sample. The V call is TRBV7-2, the J call TRBJ2-7; D ambiguous. CDR1 is SGHTA, CDR2 FQGNSA, per germline. This CDR3 is 14 amino acids long. Trimming left V 0 bases short and J 0 bases short, with 6 bases between. The CDR3 DNA reads TGTGCCAGCAGCTTAGCTAGCTCCTCCTACGAGCAGTACTTC. This codes for CASSLASSSYEQYF.

This clone came up once. The V and J genes are TRBV7-9 and TRBJ1-1, with TRBD1 matching over 7 bases. The CDR3 is made up of 14 amino acids. Germline CDR1 is SEHNR and CDR2 is FQNEAQ (reference sequence). With V trimmed by 3 bases and J by 4 bases, 5 bases remained unmatched. The CDR3 is CASSLGRGSTEAFF. The DNA of the CDR3 is TGTGCCAGCAGCTTGGGCAGGGGGAGCACTGAAGCTTTCTTT. Variable domain in full (rest from reference TRBV7-9 and TRBJ1-1): DTGVSQNPRHKITKRGQNVTFRCDPISEHNRLYWYRQTLGQGPEFLTYFQNEAQLEKSRLLSDRFSAERPKGSFSTLEIQRTEQGDSAMYLCASSLGRGSTEAFFGQGTRLTVV.